This T cell receptor (beta chain) was sequenced in a study of graft-versus-host responses after intestinal transplantation. Study-level background: The recipients all started with anti-thymocyte globulin induction and then took tacrolimus and steroids for roughly three years. Study outcomes and limitations: When patients had graft-donor T cell macrochimerism, their allografts held high graft-versus-host to host-versus-graft clonal ratios. GvH clones were identified in recipient marrow, with some first appearing in ileum or blood.

Clones were sequenced by immunoSEQ multiplex PCR, and TCRdb holds only the in-frame ones, with some missing. The table lists 4,000 to 6,000 clones, about 25% of them singletons, with roughly 3.5% in the top ten. The ends were cut back, 2 bases at V and 0 bases at J, with 17 bases in the middle. The germline V gene encodes CDR1 MGHRA and CDR2 YSYEKL. This CDR3 has 18 residues. Source: alloreactive CD4+ T cells from a mixed lymphocyte reaction culture, taken before transplantation. Subset meaning: CFSE-low proliferating T cells sorted from roughly 6-day pre-transplant mixed lymphocyte reaction (GvH or HvG direction). This TCR was recovered from a human patient who was an organ donor for intestinal transplantation. V and J are TRBV4-1 and TRBJ2-4; the D is unclear. CDR3 DNA sequence: TGCGCCAGCAGCCAATTTTCGACACCGACGTTAGCCAAAAACATTCAGTACTTC. Its protein is CASSQFSTPTLAKNIQYF.